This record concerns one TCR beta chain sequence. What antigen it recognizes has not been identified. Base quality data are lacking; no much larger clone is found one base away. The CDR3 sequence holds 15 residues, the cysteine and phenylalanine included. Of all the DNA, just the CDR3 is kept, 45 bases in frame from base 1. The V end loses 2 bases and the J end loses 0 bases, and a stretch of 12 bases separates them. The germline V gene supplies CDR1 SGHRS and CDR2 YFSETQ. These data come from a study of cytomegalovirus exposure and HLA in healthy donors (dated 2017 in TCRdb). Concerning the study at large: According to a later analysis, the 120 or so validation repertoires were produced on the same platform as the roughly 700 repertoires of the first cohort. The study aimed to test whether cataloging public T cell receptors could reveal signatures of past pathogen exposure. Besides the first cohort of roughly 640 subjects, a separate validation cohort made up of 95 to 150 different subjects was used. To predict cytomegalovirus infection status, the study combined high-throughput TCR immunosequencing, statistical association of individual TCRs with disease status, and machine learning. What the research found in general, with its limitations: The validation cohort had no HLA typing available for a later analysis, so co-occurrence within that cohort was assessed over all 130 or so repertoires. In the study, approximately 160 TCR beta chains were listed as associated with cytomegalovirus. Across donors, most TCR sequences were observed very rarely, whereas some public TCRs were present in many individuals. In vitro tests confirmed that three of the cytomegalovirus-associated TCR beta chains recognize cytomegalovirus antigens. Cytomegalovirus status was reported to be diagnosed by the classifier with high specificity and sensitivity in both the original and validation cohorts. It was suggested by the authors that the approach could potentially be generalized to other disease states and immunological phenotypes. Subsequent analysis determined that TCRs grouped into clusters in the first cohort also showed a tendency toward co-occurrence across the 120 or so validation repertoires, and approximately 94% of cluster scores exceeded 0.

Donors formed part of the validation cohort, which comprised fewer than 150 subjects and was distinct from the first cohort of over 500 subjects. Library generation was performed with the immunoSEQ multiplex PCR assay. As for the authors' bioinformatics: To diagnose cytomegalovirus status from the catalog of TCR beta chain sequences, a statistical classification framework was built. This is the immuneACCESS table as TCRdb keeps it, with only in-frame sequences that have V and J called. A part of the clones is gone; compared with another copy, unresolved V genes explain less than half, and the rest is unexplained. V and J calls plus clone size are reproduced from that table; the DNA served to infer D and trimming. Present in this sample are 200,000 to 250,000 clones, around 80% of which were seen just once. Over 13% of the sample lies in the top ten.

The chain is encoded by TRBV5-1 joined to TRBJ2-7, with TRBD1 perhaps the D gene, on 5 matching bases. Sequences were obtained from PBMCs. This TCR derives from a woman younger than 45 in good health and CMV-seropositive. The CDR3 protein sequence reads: CASSFGPGLSYEQYF. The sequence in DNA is TGCGCCAGCAGCTTCGGTCCAGGGCTCTCCTACGAGCAGTACTTC.